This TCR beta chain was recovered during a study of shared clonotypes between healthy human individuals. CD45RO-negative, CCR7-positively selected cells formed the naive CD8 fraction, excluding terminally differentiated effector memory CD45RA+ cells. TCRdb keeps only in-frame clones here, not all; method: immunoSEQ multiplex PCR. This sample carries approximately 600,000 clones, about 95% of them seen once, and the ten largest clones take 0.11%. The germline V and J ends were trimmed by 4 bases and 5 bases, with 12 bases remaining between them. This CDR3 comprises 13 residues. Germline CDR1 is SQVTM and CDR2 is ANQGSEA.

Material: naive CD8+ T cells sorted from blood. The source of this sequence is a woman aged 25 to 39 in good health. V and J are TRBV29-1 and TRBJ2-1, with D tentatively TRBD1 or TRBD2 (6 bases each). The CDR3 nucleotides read TGCAGCGTTGTAAGGGGGGATGACAATGAGCAGTTCTTC. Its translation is CSVVRGDDNEQFF.